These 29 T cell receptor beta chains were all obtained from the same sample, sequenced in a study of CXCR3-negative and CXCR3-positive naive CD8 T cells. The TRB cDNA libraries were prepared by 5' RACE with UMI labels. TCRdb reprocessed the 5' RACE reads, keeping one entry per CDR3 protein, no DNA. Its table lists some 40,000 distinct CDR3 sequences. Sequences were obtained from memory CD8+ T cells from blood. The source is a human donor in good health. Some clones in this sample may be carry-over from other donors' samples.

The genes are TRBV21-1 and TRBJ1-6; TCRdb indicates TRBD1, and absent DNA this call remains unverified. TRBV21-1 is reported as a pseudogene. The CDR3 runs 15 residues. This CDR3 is CASSKVGRGRSPLHF.

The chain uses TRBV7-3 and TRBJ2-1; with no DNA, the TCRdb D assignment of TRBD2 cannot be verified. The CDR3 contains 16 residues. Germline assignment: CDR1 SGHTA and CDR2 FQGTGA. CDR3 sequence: CASSALLAGGLSEQFF.

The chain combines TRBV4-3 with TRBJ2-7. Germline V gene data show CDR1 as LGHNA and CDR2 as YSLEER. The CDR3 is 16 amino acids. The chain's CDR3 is CASSQDLDSPSYEQYF.

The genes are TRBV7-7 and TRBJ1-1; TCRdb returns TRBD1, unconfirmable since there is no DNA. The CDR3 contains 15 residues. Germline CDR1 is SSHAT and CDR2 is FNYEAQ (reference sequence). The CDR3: CASSPVGGSYTEAFF.

The CDR3 sequence: CSVLDRDKPYEQYF. This chain connects TRBV29-1 to TRBJ2-7; TCRdb selects TRBD1, and the lack of DNA leaves this call unchecked. CDR1 is SQVTM, CDR2 ANQGSEA, per germline. The CDR3 runs to 14 residues.

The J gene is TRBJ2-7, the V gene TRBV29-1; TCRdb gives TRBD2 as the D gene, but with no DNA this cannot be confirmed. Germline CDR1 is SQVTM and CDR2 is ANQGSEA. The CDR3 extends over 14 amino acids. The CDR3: CSHTSGFGSYEQYF.

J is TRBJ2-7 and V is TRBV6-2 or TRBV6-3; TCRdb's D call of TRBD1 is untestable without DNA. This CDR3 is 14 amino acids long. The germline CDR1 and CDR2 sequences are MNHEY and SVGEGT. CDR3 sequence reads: CASSYGQASYEQYF.

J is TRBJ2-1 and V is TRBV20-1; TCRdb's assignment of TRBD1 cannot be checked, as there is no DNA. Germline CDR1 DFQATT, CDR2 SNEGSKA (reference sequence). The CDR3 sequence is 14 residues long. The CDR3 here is CSALGRGENNEQFF.

This CDR3 is CASSETVDGFQETQYF. V and J are TRBV10-2 and TRBJ2-5. This CDR3 is 16 amino acids long. Germline V gene data show CDR1 as WSHSY and CDR2 as SAAADI.

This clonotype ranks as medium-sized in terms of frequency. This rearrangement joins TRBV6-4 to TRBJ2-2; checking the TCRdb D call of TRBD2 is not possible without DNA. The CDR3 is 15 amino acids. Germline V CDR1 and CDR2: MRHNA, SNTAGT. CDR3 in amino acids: CASSDSTRGSGELFF.

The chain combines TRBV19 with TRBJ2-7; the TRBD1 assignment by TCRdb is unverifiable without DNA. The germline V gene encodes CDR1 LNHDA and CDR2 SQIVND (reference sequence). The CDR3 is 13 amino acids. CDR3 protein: CASSTGTGYEQYF.

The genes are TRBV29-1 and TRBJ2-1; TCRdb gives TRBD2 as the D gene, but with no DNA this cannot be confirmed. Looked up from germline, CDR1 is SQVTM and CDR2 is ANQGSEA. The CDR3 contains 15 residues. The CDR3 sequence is CSVYTRTSGNNEQFF.

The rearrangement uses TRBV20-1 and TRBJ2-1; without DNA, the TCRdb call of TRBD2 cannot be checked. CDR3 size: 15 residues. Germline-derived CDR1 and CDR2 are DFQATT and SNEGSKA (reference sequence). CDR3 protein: CSAATRTSGVNEQFF.

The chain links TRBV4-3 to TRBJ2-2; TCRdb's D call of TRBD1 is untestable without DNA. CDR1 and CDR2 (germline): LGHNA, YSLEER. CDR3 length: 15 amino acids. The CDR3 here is CASSPREARGGELFF.

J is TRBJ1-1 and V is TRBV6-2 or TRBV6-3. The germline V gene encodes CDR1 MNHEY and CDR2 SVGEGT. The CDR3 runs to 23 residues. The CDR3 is CASTDEVRALRASRKFMNTEAFF.

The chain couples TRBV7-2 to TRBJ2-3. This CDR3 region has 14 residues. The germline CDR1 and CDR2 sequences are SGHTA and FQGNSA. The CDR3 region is CASSLGLASDTQYF.

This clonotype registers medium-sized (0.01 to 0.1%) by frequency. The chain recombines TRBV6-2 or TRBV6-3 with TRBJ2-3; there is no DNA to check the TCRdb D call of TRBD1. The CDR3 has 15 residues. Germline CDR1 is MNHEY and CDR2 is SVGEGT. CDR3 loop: CASSYEGAVTDTQYF.

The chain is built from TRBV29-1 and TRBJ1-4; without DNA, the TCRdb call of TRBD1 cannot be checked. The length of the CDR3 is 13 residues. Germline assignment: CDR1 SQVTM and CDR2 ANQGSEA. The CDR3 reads CSVLGTGVEKLFF.

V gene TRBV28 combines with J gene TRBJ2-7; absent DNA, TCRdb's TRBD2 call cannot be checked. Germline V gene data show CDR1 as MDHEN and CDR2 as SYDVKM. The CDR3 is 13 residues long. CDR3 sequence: CASRAGGDYEQYF.

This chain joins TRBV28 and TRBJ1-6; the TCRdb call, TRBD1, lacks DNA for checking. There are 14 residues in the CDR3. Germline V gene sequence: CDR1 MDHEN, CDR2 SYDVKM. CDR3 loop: CASSLTGTHSPLHF.

CDR3 region: CASRSGSNEQFF. The V gene is TRBV7-9, the J gene TRBJ2-1. Germline V gene data show CDR1 as SEHNR and CDR2 as FQNEAQ (reference sequence). The CDR3 has 12 residues.

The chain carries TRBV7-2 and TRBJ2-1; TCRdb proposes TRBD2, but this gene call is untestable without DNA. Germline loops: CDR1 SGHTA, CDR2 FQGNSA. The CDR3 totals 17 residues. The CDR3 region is CASSLGLAGGPYNEQFF.

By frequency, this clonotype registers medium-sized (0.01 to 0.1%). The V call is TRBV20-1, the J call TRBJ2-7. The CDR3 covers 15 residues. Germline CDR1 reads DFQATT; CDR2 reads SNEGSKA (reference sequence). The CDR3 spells CSARFPSGDHYEQYF.

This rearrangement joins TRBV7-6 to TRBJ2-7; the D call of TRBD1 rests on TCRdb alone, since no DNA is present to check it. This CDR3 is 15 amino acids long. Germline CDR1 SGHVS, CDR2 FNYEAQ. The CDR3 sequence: CASSLAPTGPGEQYF.

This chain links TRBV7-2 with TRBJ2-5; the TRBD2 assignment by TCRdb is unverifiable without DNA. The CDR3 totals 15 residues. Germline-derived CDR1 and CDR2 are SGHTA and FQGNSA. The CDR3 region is CASSPREDALLAQYF. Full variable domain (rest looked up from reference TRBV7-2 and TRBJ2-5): GAGVSQSPSNKVTEKGKDVELRCDPISGHTALYWYRQSLGQGLEFLIYFQGNSAPDKSGLPSDRFSAERTGGSVSTLTIQRTQQEDSAVYLCASSPREDALLAQYFGPGTRLLVL.

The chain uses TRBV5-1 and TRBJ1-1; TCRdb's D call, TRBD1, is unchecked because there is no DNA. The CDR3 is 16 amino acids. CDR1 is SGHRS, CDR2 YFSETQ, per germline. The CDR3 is CASSRAPGEAYTEAFF. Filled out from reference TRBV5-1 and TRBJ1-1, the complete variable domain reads KAGVTQTPRYLIKTRGQQVTLSCSPISGHRSVSWYQQTPGQGLQFLFEYFSETQRNKGNFPGRFSGRQFSNSRSEMNVSTLELGDSALYLCASSRAPGEAYTEAFFGQGTRLTVV.

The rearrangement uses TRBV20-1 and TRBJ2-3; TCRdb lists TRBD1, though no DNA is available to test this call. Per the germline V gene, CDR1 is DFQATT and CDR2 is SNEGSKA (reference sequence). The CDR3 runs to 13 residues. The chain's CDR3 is CSAQPRDRDTQYF.

The CDR3 loop reads CASSLMGQGVVETQYF. V usage is TRBV3-1 and J usage is TRBJ2-5; checking the TCRdb D call of TRBD1 is not possible without DNA. CDR1 is LGHDT and CDR2 is YNNKEL in the germline V gene (reference sequence). This CDR3 has 16 amino acids.

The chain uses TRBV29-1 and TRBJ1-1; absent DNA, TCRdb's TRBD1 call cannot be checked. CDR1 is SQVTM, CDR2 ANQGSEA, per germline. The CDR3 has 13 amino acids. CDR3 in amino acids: CSVAVGGHTEAFF.